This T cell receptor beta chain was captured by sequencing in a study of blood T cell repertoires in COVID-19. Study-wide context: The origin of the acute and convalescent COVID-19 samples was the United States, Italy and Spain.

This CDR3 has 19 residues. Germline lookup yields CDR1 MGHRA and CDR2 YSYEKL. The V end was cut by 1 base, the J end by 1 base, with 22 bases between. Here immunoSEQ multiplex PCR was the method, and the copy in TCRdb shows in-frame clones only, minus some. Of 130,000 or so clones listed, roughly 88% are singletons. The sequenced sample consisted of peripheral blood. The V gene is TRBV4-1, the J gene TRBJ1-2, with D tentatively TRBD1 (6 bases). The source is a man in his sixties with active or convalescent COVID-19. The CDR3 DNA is TGCGCCAGCAGCCAAGGGCGATTGGGGACACTACGATTTAACTATGGCTACACCTTC. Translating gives CASSQGRLGTLRFNYGYTF.